These 18 T cell receptor beta chains originate from one sample sequenced in a study of blood T cell repertoires in COVID-19. Generated by immunoSEQ multiplex PCR, the TCRdb table keeps only in-frame clones and is missing some. The sample consists of about 370,000 clones, around 87% of them appearing once. Sequencing input: peripheral blood. These receptors were taken from a woman aged 25 to 45 with COVID-19, enrolled during active disease.

This chain joins TRBV6-1 and TRBJ1-6, with TRBD1 as a possible D gene (5 bases). Trimming shortened V by 6 bases and J by 5 bases, and 11 bases separated the two germline ends. Germline values: CDR1 MNHNS, CDR2 SASEGT. The CDR3 loop spans 14 amino acids. The CDR3 is CASRPQGNNSPLHF. CDR3 sequence (DNA): TGTGCCAGCAGACCTCAGGGCAATAATTCACCCCTCCACTTT.

This chain connects TRBV5-6 to TRBJ2-1, with D possibly matching TRBD2 (6 bases). This CDR3 spans 16 amino acids. Trimming stripped 0 bases from V and 1 base from J, with 11 bases between. The germline V gene encodes CDR1 SGHDT and CDR2 YYEEEE. The CDR3 loop is CASSLATGESYNEQFF. The CDR3 bases are TGTGCCAGCAGCTTGGCCACGGGAGAGTCCTACAATGAGCAGTTCTTC.

This chain uses TRBV5-4 with TRBJ2-1, with TRBD2 as a possible D gene (6 bases). The germline V gene encodes CDR1 SGHNT and CDR2 YYREEE (reference sequence). V was trimmed by 0 bases and J by 7 bases, leaving 8 bases between them. The CDR3 runs 13 residues. CDR3 loop: CASSLGTTNEQFF. CDR3 DNA: TGTGCCAGCAGCTTGGGGACTACTAATGAGCAGTTCTTC.

The V call is TRBV10-3, the J call TRBJ2-7, with 10 bases identical to TRBD2. The V gene end was trimmed by 4 bases and the J gene end by 4 bases; junction bases not matched to a gene: 4. Per germline, CDR1 ENHRY and CDR2 SYGVKD. The CDR3 contains 14 residues. The CDR3 region is CAISGTSGGYEQYF. The CDR3 DNA follows: TGTGCCATCAGTGGGACTAGCGGCGGATACGAGCAGTACTTC.

The J gene is TRBJ2-5, the V gene TRBV9; 11 bases line up with TRBD2. With 2 bases clipped from V and 2 bases from J, the junction kept 5 bases outside the gene matches. Germline-derived CDR1 and CDR2 are SGDLS and YYNGEE. There are 16 residues in the CDR3. The CDR3 protein is CASSVQTSGNQETQYF. CDR3 DNA sequence: TGTGCCAGCAGCGTCCAGACTAGCGGGAATCAAGAGACCCAGTACTTC.

The chain employs TRBV5-4 and TRBJ2-7; 8 bases map to TRBD2. The CDR3 loop spans 16 amino acids. The V gene's germline CDR1 is SGHNT and CDR2 YYREEE (reference sequence). Trimming at V came to 4 bases and at J to 5 bases, leaving 14 bases not matched to a gene. The CDR3 DNA sequence: TGTGCCAGCAGCCCCCGGAGAAGCGGGAGCCAACACGAGCAGTACTTC. This encodes CASSPRRSGSQHEQYF.

The chain couples TRBV21-1 to TRBJ1-4. TRBV21-1 is assigned pseudogene status. The CDR3 is made up of 16 amino acids. The CDR3 here is CASSSQTGGTHEKLFF. The CDR3 DNA is TGTGCCAGCAGCTCTCAAACGGGAGGGACCCATGAAAAACTGTTTTTT.

The J gene is TRBJ2-7, the V gene TRBV19, with 8 bases matching TRBD1. This CDR3 comprises 13 residues. V lost 10 bases, J lost 5 bases, and 10 bases stayed unmatched. Per germline, CDR1 LNHDA and CDR2 SQIVND (reference sequence). This chain's CDR3 is CATHDRGINEQYF. CDR3 DNA sequence: TGTGCCACCCACGACAGGGGTATCAACGAGCAGTACTTC.

V gene TRBV30 combines with J gene TRBJ2-3, with 10 bases that match TRBD1. The V segment lost 3 bases and the J segment 2 bases; nucleotides outside the gene matches: 5. CDR1 GTSNPN and CDR2 SVGIG come from the germline V gene (reference sequence). The CDR3 loop spans 15 amino acids. The CDR3 spells CAWRGTGDPTDTQYF. The CDR3 DNA reads TGTGCCTGGAGGGGGACAGGGGATCCCACAGATACGCAGTATTTT.

The table lists this clone with a count of one. The V and J genes are TRBV9 and TRBJ2-2, with D tentatively TRBD1 (6 bases). The CDR3 extends over 16 amino acids. V gave up 2 bases and J gave up 0 bases, with 11 bases separating them. Germline assignment: CDR1 SGDLS and CDR2 YYNGEE. The CDR3 nucleotides read TGTGCCAGCAGCGTGAGGGGACAAGCGAACACCGGGGAGCTGTTTTTT. It is translated as CASSVRGQANTGELFF.

This clone is a singleton in its sample. V is TRBV6-2 or TRBV6-3 and J is TRBJ2-1; D remains unclear. Germline CDR1 and CDR2: MNHEY and SVGEGT. The CDR3 is made up of 15 amino acids. Trimming pared 6 bases from V and 0 bases from J, leaving 12 bases between. CDR3 region: CASSGPLSSYNEQFF. In nucleotides, the CDR3 is TGTGCCAGCAGCGGCCCGTTAAGCTCCTACAATGAGCAGTTCTTC.

This sequence joins TRBV24-1 and TRBJ2-3; 12 bases agree with TRBD2. Germline assignment: CDR1 KGHDR and CDR2 SFDVKD. The CDR3 length is 20 residues. J gave up 0 bases and V 0 bases, and 9 bases lay outside the gene matches. CDR3 DNA sequence: TGTGCCACCAGTGATTTGCAAGGACTAGCGGGACCCACGAGCACAGATACGCAGTATTTT. Protein sequence: CATSDLQGLAGPTSTDTQYF.

V is TRBV28 and J is TRBJ1-5; 9 bases agree with TRBD1. The CDR3 extends over 17 amino acids. CDR1 is MDHEN and CDR2 is SYDVKM in the germline V gene. The V and J ends lost 2 bases and 0 bases, in that order; junction bases with no gene match: 5. CDR3 loop: CASSLRQGVYSNQPQHF. CDR3 nucleotide sequence: TGTGCCAGCAGTTTACGACAGGGGGTCTATAGCAATCAGCCCCAGCATTTT.

V usage is TRBV2 and J usage is TRBJ2-7; 9 positions match TRBD2. Germline-derived CDR1 and CDR2 are SNHLY and FYNNEI. The CDR3 is 15 residues long. The J segment lost 4 bases and the V segment lost 9 bases, leaving 13 bases of the junction unmatched. The CDR3 loop is CASTPRSGSRYEQYF. The CDR3 nucleotides read TGTGCCAGTACTCCCCGTAGCGGGAGTCGGTACGAGCAGTACTTC.

The rearrangement joins TRBV28 to TRBJ2-1, with a possible D match to TRBD1 (6 bases). Per the germline V gene, CDR1 is MDHEN and CDR2 is SYDVKM. This CDR3 region has 13 residues. V dropped 1 base and J dropped 7 bases, with 8 bases sitting between them. The CDR3: CASSLLQGNEQFF. In DNA form, the CDR3 reads TGTGCCAGCAGTTTATTGCAGGGGAATGAGCAGTTCTTC.

The gene calls are TRBV9 and TRBJ2-3; tentatively, D is TRBD2 (6 bases). The CDR3 loop spans 15 amino acids. Trimming stripped 3 bases from V and 3 bases from J, with 14 bases between. In germline, CDR1 is SGDLS, CDR2 YYNGEE. The CDR3, as DNA: TGTGCCAGCAGCGGCACTCTAGGGAGGACAGATACGCAGTATTTT. Translation: CASSGTLGRTDTQYF.

Remarks on this clone: At the DNA level, this CDR3 is encoded by other sequences in the same sample as well. The genes are TRBV7-9 and TRBJ1-2; 7 nucleotides align to TRBD1. The CDR3 contains 14 residues. The V gene end was trimmed by 2 bases and the J gene end by 3 bases; junction bases not matched to a gene: 3. CDR1 is SEHNR, CDR2 FQNEAQ, per germline (reference sequence). The CDR3 nucleotides are TGTGCCAGCAGCTTAAACAGGGGTGACTATGGCTACACCTTC. Encoded protein: CASSLNRGDYGYTF.

On this clone: Germline and junction disagree at one end, which may indicate a read error. The chain is built from TRBV2 and TRBJ1-1; 7 bases are a match to TRBD1. Germline CDR1 reads SNHLY; CDR2 reads FYNNEI. The CDR3 extends over 14 amino acids. The CDR3 spells CASSEDRVLAEAFF. In DNA, the CDR3 is TGTGCCAGCAGCGAAGACAGGGTCTTGGCTGAAGCTTTCTTT.